The rows below give T cell receptor beta chains drawn from one sample of a study of blood T cells in healthy people across ages. From the 5' RACE reads, TCRdb called clonotypes with MiXCR, one entry per CDR3 protein. The sample has about 1.6 million distinct CDR3 sequences; roughly 30% are singletons. The material sequenced was blood. Receptor source: a young woman in good health. CDR3s include the opening cysteine and the closing phenylalanine or tryptophan. Fields, in order: clone size, J gene, D gene, V gene, CDR3 protein, CDR3 DNA. The D gene is left open where the match is weak. A clone size is listed for some rows: how often the clone was seen (once, few, many), or a class if it is expanded.

>NA|TRBJ2-5|TRBD2|TRBV7-9
CASSPGGASETQYF
TGTGCCAGCAGCCCGGGGGGGGCTTCAGAGACCCAGTACTTC
>NA|TRBJ2-1|TRBD1|TRBV28
CASSVDREYNEQFF
TGTGCCAGCAGTGTTGACAGGGAGTACAATGAGCAGTTCTTC
>NA|TRBJ2-2|TRBD1|TRBV29-1
CSVKGDRGTNTGELFF
TGCAGCGTCAAAGGGGACAGAGGAACCAACACCGGGGAGCTGTTTTTT
>NA|TRBJ2-1|NA|TRBV7-6
CASSLGVDNEQFF
TGTGCCAGCAGCTTAGGGGTGGACAATGAGCAGTTCTTC
>few|TRBJ2-1|NA|TRBV7-9
CASSSGDLHRFF
TGTGCCAGCAGCTCTGGGGACCTACATCGGTTCTTC
>NA|TRBJ2-5|TRBD2|TRBV12-3/TRBV12-4
CASSLQDGGAYGWDQYF
TGTGCCAGCAGTTTACAAGACGGGGGGGCCTATGGTTGGGACCAGTACTTC
>NA|TRBJ1-5|TRBD1|TRBV20-1
CSAKTGGGQPQHF
TGCAGTGCTAAGACAGGGGGCGGTCAGCCCCAGCATTTT
>once|TRBJ2-5|NA|TRBV11-2
CASSLDTKATQYF
TGTGCCAGCAGCTTAGATACCAAGGCGACCCAGTACTTC
>NA|TRBJ2-1|TRBD2|TRBV4-1
CASRAGPAGDNEQFF
TGCGCCAGCAGGGCGGGCCCAGCGGGGGACAATGAGCAGTTCTTC
>many|TRBJ1-1|NA|TRBV6-2/TRBV6-3
CASSQEMNTEAFF
TGTGCCAGCAGTCAAGAGATGAACACTGAAGCTTTCTTT
>NA|TRBJ2-7|TRBD2|TRBV3-1
CASSRPTSGTGEQYF
TGTGCCAGCAGCCGCCCGACTAGCGGGACGGGCGAGCAGTACTTC
>few|TRBJ1-6|TRBD1|TRBV20-1
CSARTGPSTNSPLHF
TGCAGTGCTAGGACAGGGCCATCGACTAATTCACCCCTCCACTTT
>NA|TRBJ2-1|TRBD2|TRBV5-1
CAGSPGLAGGNEQFF
TGCGCCGGCAGCCCCGGACTAGCGGGGGGGAATGAGCAGTTCTTC
>NA|TRBJ2-7|TRBD1|TRBV5-6
CASSWRRGRRDEQYF
TGTGCCAGCAGCTGGCGCAGGGGGCGTAGGGACGAGCAGTACTTC
>NA|TRBJ2-2|TRBD1|TRBV4-1
CASSHQVIDRVPGELFF
TGCGCCAGCAGCCACCAAGTCATTGACAGGGTCCCCGGGGAGCTGTTTTTT
>NA|TRBJ2-7|NA|TRBV28
CASSFTSIWYF
TGTGCCAGCAGTTTTACGAGCATATGGTACTTC
>NA|TRBJ2-7|NA|TRBV20-1
CSAHRSGTFEQYF
TGCAGTGCGCACAGGTCCGGGACCTTCGAGCAGTACTTC
>NA|TRBJ2-7|NA|TRBV7-3
CASSLMVYWGLPLYEQYF
TGTGCCAGCAGCTTAATGGTTTATTGGGGGCTTCCCCTCTACGAGCAGTACTTC
>few|TRBJ2-1|NA|TRBV4-1
CASSQDLPAHEQFF
TGCGCCAGCAGCCAAGATCTTCCAGCCCATGAGCAGTTCTTC
>NA|TRBJ1-1|TRBD1|TRBV6-6
CASNNPGGQAFF
TGTGCCAGCAATAACCCAGGGGGCCAAGCTTTCTTT
>NA|TRBJ2-6|TRBD2|TRBV27
CASSLGSGASGANVLTF
TGTGCCAGCAGTTTGGGTAGCGGGGCCTCTGGGGCCAACGTCCTGACTTTC
>NA|TRBJ2-5|NA|TRBV10-1
CASSESLGGQETQYF
TGCGCCAGCAGTGAGTCTCTGGGTGGTCAAGAGACCCAGTACTTC
>NA|TRBJ2-1|TRBD2|TRBV25-1
CASSGGLAGAREQFF
TGTGCCAGCAGTGGAGGACTAGCGGGAGCCCGGGAGCAGTTCTTC
>NA|TRBJ1-2|TRBD1|TRBV28
CASSLGQERRGYTF
TGTGCCAGCAGTTTAGGACAGGAAAGAAGGGGCTACACCTTC
>NA|TRBJ2-7|TRBD2|TRBV9
CASSVHWREGYEQYF
TGTGCCAGCAGCGTTCACTGGCGGGAGGGCTACGAGCAGTACTTC
>NA|TRBJ2-7|NA|TRBV21-1
CASSGWSGYEQYF
TGTGCCAGCTCAGGGTGGAGCGGCTACGAGCAGTACTTC
>many|TRBJ1-4|NA|TRBV20-1
CSARPGGNEKLFF
TGCAGTGCCCGCCCCGGCGGAAATGAAAAACTGTTTTTT
>NA|TRBJ2-5|NA|TRBV21-1
CASSKALEAGVIETQYF
TGTGCCAGCAGCAAAGCGTTAGAAGCGGGGGTAATTGAGACCCAGTACTTC
>NA|TRBJ2-2|NA|TRBV28
CASSLNGGELFF
TGTGCCAGCAGTTTAAATGGCGGGGAGCTGTTTTTT
>NA|TRBJ2-7|NA|TRBV28
CASSFIRGSAYEQYF
TGTGCCAGCAGTTTCATCCGGGGGAGCGCCTACGAGCAGTACTTC
>few|TRBJ2-5|NA|TRBV15
CATSQSRGYETQYF
TGTGCCACCAGCCAATCTCGAGGGTACGAGACCCAGTACTTC
>NA|TRBJ1-5|NA|TRBV12-3/TRBV12-4
CASSLGTANQPQHF
TGTGCCAGCAGTTTAGGGACAGCGAATCAGCCCCAGCATTTT